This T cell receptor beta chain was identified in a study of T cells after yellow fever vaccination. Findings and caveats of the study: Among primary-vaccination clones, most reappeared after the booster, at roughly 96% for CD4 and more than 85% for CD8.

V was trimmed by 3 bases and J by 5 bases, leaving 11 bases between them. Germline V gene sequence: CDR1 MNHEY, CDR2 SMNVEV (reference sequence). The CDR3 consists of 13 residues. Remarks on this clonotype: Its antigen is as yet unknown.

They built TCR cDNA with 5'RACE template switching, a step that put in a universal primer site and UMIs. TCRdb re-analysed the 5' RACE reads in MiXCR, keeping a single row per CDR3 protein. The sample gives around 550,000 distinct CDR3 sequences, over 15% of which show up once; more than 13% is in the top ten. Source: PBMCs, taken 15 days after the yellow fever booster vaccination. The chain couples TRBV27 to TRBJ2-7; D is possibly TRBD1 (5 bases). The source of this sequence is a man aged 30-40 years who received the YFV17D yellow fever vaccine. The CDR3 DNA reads TGTGCCAGCAGTTTCTCAGGGCCCCACGAGCAGTACTTC. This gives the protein CASSFSGPHEQYF.